This T cell receptor beta chain is drawn from a study of blood T cell repertoires in COVID-19 (dated by TCRdb to between 2020 and 2021). Some background on the complete study: Samples covering the acute and convalescent phases of COVID-19 were provided by collaborators in the United States, Italy and Spain. The prospective study material was composed of cDNA or gDNA derived from T cells, B-cell-depleted T cells, or PBMCs. Subjects who had been exposed to COVID-19, were actively infected with it, or had recovered from it provided the deeply sampled blood TCRbeta repertoires that made up the dataset. The repertoires were released in a freely available public database intended as a resource for research on the immune response to SARS-CoV-2. Samples were obtained from the ongoing ImmuneRACE study (first 160 participants) and from 1,200 or so subjects provided by 6 global collaborators. A de-identified subject ID, COVID-19 status, age in years and sex were almost always included in the sample metadata. HLA class I and class II types, where available, came from metadata supplied by the sample provider rather than from assay-based typing. Broad study findings and their caveats: The amount of clinical and demographic metadata varied by source and participant and was provided uncurated.

TCRbeta CDR3 regions were amplified from genomic DNA using the immunoSEQ Assay, a bias-controlled multiplex PCR. The paper's processing steps were these. Nucleated cell counts per sample were estimated from amplification of reference gene primers within the assay. To quantify the absolute abundance of each unique TCRbeta CDR3 rearrangement, sequence reads were collapsed and filtered. For each sample, productive Simpson clonality was calculated as the square root of Simpson's diversity index across productive rearrangements. TCRdb holds this immuneACCESS table with in-frame rearrangements only. Some clones are missing; in checked studies, unresolved V genes explain under half, and the rest has no known cause. V, J and clone size are taken as reported in that table, and D and trimming were inferred from the DNA itself. The sample records approximately 300,000 clones, under 90% of which are singletons. About 8.4% of the sample is in the top ten clones.

Enrolling through a virtual design, the prospective study's participants ranged in age from roughly 18 to 89 years and lived across roughly 24 United States geographic areas. Cohort assignment in the prospective study relied on participant-reported clinical history from a screening survey and a study questionnaire. Recovered participants in ImmuneRACE Cohort 3 were defined as having two consecutive negative NP/OP PCR tests, clearance from a healthcare professional, or resolution of symptoms. In the prospective study, mobile phlebotomists collected whole blood, serum and a nasopharyngeal or oropharyngeal swab from each participant. Prospective study participants could optionally give additional blood draws and questionnaires over an approximately 2-month period. Before DNA extraction, blood samples from the prospective study were shipped at room temperature or frozen. Concerning this clone itself: The target of this receptor is not known. Per-base quality was not reported, and no clone a single base away is much larger than it.

The germline V gene supplies CDR1 SGHTA and CDR2 FQGTGA. The V end loses 2 bases and the J end loses 5 bases, and a stretch of 12 bases separates them. The CDR3 numbers 14 residues from cysteine through phenylalanine. Only CDR3 DNA remains: 42 bases, in frame from the first base. The chain is encoded by TRBV7-3 joined to TRBJ1-2; a weak D assignment points to TRBD1 (6 bases agree). The sequence was obtained from a woman aged 30 to 39 who had recovered from COVID-19. The material sequenced was PBMCs or T cells enriched from blood (not recorded which). The nucleotide sequence reads TGTGCCAGCAGCTTATCGGGACACTCATATGGCTACACCTTC. The translation is CASSLSGHSYGYTF.